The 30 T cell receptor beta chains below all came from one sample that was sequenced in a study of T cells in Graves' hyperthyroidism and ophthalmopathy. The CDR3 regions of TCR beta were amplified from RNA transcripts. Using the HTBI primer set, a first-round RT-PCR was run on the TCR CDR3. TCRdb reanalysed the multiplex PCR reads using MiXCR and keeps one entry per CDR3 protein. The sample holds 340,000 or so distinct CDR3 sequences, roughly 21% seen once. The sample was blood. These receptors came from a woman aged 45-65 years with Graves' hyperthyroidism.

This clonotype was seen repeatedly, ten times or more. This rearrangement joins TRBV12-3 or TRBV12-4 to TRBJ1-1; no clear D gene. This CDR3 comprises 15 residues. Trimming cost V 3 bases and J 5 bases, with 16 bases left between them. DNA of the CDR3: TGTGCCAGCAGTTTTTTAGGAGGATCCGGGACTGAAGCTTTCTTT. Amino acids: CASSFLGGSGTEAFF.

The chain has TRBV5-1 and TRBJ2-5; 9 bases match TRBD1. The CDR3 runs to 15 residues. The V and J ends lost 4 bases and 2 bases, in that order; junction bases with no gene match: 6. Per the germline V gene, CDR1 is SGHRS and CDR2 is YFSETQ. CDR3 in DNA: TGCGCCAGCAGCCGAGGGACAGGGCAACAAGAGACCCAGTACTTC. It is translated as CASSRGTGQQETQYF.

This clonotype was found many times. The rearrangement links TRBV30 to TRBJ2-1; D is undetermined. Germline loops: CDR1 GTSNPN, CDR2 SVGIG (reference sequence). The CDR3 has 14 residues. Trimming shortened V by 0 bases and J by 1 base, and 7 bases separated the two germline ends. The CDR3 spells CAWSVPGSYNEQFF. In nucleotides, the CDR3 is TGTGCCTGGAGTGTACCAGGTTCCTACAATGAGCAGTTCTTC.

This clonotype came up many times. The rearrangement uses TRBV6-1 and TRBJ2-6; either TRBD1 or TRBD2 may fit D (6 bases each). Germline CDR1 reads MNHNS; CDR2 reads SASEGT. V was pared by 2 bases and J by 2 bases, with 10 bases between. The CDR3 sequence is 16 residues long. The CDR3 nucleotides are TGTGCCAGCAGTGAATTGGGGGGCCCTGGGGCCAACGTCCTGACTTTC. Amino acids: CASSELGGPGANVLTF.

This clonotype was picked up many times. CDR3 sequence (DNA): TGTGCCTGGAGGGTCCAGGGGGCTAACTATGGCTACACCTTC. This encodes CAWRVQGANYGYTF. J is TRBJ1-2 and V is TRBV30; 7 bases are shared with TRBD1. Germline V gives CDR1 GTSNPN, CDR2 SVGIG (reference sequence). The ends lost 3 bases at V and 0 bases at J; junction bases unmatched: 4. This CDR3 has 14 amino acids.

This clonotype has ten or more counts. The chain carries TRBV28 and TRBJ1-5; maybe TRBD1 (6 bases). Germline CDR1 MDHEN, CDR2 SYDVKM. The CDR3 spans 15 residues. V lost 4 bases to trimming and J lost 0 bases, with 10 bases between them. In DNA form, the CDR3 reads TGTGCCAGCAGTTGGGGACAACCTAGCAATCAGCCCCAGCATTTT. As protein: CASSWGQPSNQPQHF.

CDR3 amino acids: CASSLGRATKNIQYF. CDR3 DNA: TGCGCCAGCAGCTTGGGCAGGGCGACCAAAAACATTCAGTACTTC. The chain carries TRBV5-1 and TRBJ2-4, with a tentative D call TRBD1 (5 bases). Trimming took off 0 bases at V and 2 bases at J, with 9 bases between the two ends. The CDR3 is made up of 15 amino acids. Germline V gene data show CDR1 as SGHRS and CDR2 as YFSETQ.

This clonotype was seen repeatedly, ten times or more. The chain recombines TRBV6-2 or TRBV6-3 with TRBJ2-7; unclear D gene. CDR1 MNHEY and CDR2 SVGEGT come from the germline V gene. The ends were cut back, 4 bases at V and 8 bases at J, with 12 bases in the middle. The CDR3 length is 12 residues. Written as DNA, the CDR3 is TGTGCCAGCAGTTCGGCTCTACCCCAGCAGTACTTC. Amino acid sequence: CASSSALPQQYF.

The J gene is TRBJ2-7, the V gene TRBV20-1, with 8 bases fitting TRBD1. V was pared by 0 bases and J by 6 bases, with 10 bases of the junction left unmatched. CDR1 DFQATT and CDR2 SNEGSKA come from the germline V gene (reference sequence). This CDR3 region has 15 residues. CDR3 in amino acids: CSARDDRGRMSEQYF. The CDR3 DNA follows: TGCAGTGCTAGAGACGACAGGGGCCGGATGAGCGAGCAGTACTTC.

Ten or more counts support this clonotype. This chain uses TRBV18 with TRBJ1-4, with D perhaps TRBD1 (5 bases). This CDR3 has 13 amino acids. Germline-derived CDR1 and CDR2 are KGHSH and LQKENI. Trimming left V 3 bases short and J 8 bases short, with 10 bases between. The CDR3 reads CASSPGEVEKLFF. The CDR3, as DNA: TGTGCCAGCTCACCGGGGGAGGTGGAAAAACTGTTTTTT.

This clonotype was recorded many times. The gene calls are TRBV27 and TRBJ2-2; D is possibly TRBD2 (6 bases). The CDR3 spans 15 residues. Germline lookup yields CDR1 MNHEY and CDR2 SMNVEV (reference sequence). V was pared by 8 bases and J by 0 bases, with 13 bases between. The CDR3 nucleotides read TGTGCCAGCCGACGGGACTTTTCGAACACCGGGGAGCTGTTTTTT. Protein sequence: CASRRDFSNTGELFF.

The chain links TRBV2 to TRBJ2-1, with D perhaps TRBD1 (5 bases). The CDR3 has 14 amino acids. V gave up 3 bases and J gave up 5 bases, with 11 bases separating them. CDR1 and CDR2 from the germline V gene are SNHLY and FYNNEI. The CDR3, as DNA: TGTGCCAGCAGTGACCAGGACAAAAACAATGAGCAGTTCTTC. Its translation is CASSDQDKNNEQFF.

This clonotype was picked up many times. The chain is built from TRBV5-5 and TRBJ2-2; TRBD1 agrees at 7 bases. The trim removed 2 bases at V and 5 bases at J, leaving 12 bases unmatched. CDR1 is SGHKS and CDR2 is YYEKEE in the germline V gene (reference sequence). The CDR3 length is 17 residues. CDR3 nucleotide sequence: TGTGCCAGCAGCTTAACGTCGGGGACAGAGAGAACCGGGGAGCTGTTTTTT. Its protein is CASSLTSGTERTGELFF. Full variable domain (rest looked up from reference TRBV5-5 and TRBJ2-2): DAGVTQSPTHLIKTRGQQVTLRCSPISGHKSVSWYQQVLGQGPQFIFQYYEKEERGRGNFPDRFSARQFPNYSSELNVNALLLGDSALYLCASSLTSGTERTGELFFGEGSRLTVL.

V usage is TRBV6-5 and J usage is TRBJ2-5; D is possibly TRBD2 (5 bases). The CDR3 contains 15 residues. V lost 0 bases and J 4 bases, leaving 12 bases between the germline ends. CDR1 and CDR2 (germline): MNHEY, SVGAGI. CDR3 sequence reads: CASSYSRGRGETQYF. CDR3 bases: TGTGCCAGCAGTTACTCGAGAGGGCGAGGAGAGACCCAGTACTTC.

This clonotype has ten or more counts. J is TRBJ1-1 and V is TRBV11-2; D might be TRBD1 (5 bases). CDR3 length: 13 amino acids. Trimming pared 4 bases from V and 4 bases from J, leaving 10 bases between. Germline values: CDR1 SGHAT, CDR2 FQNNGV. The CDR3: CASSSQGLTEAFF. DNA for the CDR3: TGTGCCAGCAGCTCGCAGGGCCTCACTGAAGCTTTCTTT.

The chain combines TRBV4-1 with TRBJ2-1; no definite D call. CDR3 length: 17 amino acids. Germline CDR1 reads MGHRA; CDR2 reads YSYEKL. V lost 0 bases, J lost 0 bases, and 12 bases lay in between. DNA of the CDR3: TGCGCCAGCAGCCAAGAACTGTCAGCCAGCTCCTACAATGAGCAGTTCTTC. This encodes CASSQELSASSYNEQFF.

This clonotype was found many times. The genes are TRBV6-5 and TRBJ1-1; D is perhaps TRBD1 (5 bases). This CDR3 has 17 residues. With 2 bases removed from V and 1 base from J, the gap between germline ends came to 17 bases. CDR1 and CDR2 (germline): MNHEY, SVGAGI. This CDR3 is CASSYPRRPGRNTEAFF. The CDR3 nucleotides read TGTGCCAGCAGTTACCCCCGCCGACCAGGGAGGAACACTGAAGCTTTCTTT.

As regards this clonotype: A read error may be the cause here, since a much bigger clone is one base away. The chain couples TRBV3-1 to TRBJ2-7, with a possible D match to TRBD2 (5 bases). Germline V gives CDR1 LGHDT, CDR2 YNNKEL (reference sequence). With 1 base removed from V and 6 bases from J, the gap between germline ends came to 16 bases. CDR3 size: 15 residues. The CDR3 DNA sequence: TGTGCCAGCAGCCAAGTTGGCAGCGGACCAGGCGAGCAGTACTTC. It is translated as CASSQVGSGPGEQYF.

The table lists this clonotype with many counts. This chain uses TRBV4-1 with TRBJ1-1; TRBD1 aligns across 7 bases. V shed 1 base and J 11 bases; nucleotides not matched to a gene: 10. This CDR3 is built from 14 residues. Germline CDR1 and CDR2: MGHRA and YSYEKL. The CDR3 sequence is CASSQGYRGDSAFF. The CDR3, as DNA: TGCGCCAGCAGCCAAGGGTACAGGGGAGATTCGGCTTTCTTT.

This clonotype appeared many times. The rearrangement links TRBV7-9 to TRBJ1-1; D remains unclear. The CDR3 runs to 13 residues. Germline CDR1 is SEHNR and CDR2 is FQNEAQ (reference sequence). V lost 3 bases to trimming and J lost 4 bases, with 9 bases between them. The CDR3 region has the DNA TGTGCCAGCAGCTTTGAACTGGGCACTGAAGCTTTCTTT. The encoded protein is CASSFELGTEAFF.

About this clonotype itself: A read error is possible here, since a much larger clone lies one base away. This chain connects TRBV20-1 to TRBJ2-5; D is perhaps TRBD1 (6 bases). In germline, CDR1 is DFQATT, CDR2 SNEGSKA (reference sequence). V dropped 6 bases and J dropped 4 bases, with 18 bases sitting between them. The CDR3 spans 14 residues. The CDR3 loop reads CSALEVGRGETQYF. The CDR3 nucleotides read TGCAGTGCACTAGAGGTCGGCAGGGGAGAGACCCAGTACTTC.

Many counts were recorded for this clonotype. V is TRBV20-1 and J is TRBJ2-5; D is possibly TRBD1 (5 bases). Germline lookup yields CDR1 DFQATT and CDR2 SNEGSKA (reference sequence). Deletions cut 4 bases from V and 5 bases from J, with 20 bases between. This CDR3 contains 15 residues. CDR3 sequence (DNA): TGCAGTGCTAACCGCCCGTTTGGGGCCGGGGAGACCCAGTACTTC. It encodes CSANRPFGAGETQYF.

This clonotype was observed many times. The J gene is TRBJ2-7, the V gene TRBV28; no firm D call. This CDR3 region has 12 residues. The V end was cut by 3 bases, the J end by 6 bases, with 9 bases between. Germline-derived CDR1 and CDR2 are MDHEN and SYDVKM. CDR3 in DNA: TGTGCCAGCAGTTTCCCAAGAAGCGAGCAGTACTTC. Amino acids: CASSFPRSEQYF. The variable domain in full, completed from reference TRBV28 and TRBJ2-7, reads DVKVTQSSRYLVKRTGEKVFLECVQDMDHENMFWYRQDPGLGLRLIYFSYDVKMKEKGDIPEGYSVSREKKERFSLILESASTNQTSMYLCASSFPRSEQYFGPGTRLTVT.

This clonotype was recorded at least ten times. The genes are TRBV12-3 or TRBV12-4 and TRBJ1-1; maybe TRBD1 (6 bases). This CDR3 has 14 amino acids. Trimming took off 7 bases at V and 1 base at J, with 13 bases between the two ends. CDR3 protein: CASTDQGKNTEAFF. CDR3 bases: TGTGCCAGCACCGACCAGGGGAAGAACACTGAAGCTTTCTTT.

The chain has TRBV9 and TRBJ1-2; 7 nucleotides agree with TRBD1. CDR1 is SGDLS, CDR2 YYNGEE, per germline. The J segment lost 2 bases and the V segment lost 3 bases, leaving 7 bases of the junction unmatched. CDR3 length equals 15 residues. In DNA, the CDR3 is TGTGCCAGCAGCGCAAGGACAGGCGAAAACTATGGCTACACCTTC. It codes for CASSARTGENYGYTF. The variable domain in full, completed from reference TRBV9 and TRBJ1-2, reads DSGVTQTPKHLITATGQRVTLRCSPRSGDLSVYWYQQSLDQGLQFLIQYYNGEERAKGNILERFSAQQFPDLHSELNLSSLELGDSALYFCASSARTGENYGYTFGSGTRLTVV.

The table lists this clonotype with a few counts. CDR3 sequence reads: CAWSVLAGRVETQYF. Here the CDR3 DNA reads TGTGCCTGGAGTGTTCTAGCGGGGAGAGTAGAGACCCAGTACTTC. The rearrangement links TRBV30 to TRBJ2-5, with TRBD2 matching over 9 bases. The CDR3 is 15 amino acids. V lost 0 bases, J lost 4 bases, and 6 bases stayed unmatched. CDR1 is GTSNPN and CDR2 is SVGIG in the germline V gene (reference sequence).

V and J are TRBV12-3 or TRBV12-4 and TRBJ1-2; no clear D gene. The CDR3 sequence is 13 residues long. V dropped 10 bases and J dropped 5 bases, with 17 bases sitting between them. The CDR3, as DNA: TGTGCCACCTTTGGGGTTGGAATGTATGGCTACACCTTC. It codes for CATFGVGMYGYTF.

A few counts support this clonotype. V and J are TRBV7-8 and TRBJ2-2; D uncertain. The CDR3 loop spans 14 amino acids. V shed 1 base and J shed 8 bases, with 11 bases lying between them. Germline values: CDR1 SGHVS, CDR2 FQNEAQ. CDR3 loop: CASSLVAPEGELFF. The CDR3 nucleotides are TGTGCCAGCAGCTTAGTCGCTCCCGAGGGGGAGCTGTTTTTT.

The CDR3 DNA reads TGTGCCAGCAGTATAGGGGGCTCCGAGCAGTACTTC. Translating it yields CASSIGGSEQYF. The rearrangement joins TRBV11-2 to TRBJ2-7; 7 nucleotides agree with TRBD1. V was clipped by 6 bases and J by 6 bases; unmatched bases: 5. Germline V gene sequence: CDR1 SGHAT, CDR2 FQNNGV. The CDR3 contains 12 residues.

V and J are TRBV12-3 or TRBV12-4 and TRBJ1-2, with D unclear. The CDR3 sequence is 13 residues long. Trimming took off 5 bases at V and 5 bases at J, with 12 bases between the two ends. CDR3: CASSPKARYGYTF. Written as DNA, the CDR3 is TGTGCCAGCAGTCCCAAAGCGCGGTATGGCTACACCTTC.